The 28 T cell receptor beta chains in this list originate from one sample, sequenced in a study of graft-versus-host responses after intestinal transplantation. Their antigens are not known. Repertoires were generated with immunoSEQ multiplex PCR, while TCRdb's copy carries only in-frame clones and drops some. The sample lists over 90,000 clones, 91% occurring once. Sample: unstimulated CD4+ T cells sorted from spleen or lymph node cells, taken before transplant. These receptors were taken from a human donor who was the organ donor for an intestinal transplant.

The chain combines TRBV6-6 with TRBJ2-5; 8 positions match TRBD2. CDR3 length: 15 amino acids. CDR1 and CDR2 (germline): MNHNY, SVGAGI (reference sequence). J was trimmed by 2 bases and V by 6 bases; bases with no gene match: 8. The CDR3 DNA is TGTGCCAGCAGCGGGATCAGCGGGGGTCAAGAGACCCAGTACTTC. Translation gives CASSGISGGQETQYF.

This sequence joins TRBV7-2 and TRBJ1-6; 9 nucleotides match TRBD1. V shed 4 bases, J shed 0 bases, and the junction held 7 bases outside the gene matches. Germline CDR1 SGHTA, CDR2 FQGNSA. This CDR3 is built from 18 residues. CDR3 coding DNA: TGTGCCAGCAGCTCTACAGGGGGCCGAAGCTCCTATAATTCACCCCTCCACTTT. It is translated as CASSSTGGRSSYNSPLHF.

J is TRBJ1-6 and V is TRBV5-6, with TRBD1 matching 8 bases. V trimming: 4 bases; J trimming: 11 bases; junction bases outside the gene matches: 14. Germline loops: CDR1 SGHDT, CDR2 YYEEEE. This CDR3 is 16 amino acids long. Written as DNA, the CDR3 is TGTGCCAGCAGCGCCCCATCCGGGACAGGCTCGACACCCCTCCACTTT. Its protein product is CASSAPSGTGSTPLHF. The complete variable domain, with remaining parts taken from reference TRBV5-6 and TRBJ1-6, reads DAGVTQSPTHLIKTRGQQVTLRCSPKSGHDTVSWYQQALGQGPQFIFQYYEEEERQRGNFPDRFSGHQFPNYSSELNVNALLLGDSALYLCASSAPSGTGSTPLHFGNGTRLTVT.

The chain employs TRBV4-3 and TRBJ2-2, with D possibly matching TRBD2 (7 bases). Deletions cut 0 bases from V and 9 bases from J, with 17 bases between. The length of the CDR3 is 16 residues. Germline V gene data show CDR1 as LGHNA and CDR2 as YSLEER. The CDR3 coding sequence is TGCGCCAGCAGCCAAGATGCCGGGGGGCTAAGTCGGGAGCTGTTTTTT. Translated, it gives CASSQDAGGLSRELFF.

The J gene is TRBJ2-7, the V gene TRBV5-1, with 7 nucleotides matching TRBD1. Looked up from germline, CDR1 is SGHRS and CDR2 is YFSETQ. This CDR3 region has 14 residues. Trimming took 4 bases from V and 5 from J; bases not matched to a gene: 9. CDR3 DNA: TGCGCCAGCAGCCGACGACAGGGCTTTAACGAGCAGTACTTC. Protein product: CASSRRQGFNEQYF.

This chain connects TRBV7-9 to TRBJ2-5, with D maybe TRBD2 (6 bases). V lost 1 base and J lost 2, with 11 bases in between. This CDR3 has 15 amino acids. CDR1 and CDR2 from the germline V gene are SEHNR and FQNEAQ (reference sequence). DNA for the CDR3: TGTGCCAGCAGCTTAGTCCCAGGGAGGCAAGAGACCCAGTACTTC. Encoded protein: CASSLVPGRQETQYF.

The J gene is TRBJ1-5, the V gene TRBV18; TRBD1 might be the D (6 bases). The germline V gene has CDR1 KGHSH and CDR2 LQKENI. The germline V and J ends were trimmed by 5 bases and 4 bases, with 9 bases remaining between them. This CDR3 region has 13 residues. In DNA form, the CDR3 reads TGTGCCAGCTCATCGGACAGTAATCAGCCCCAGCATTTT. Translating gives CASSSDSNQPQHF.

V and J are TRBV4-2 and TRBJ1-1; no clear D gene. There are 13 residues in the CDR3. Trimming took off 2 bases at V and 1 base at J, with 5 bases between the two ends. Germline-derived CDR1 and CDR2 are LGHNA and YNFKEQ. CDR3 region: CASSQQANTEAFF. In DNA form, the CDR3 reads TGTGCCAGCAGCCAACAGGCGAACACTGAAGCTTTCTTT.

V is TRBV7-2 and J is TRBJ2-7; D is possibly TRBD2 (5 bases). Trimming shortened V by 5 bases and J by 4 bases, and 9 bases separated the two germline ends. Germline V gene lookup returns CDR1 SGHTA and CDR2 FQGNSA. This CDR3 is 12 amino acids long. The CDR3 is CASSRGRYEQYF. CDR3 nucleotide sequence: TGTGCCAGCAGCCGAGGGCGGTACGAGCAGTACTTC. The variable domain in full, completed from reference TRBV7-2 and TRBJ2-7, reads GAGVSQSPSNKVTEKGKDVELRCDPISGHTALYWYRQSLGQGLEFLIYFQGNSAPDKSGLPSDRFSAERTGGSVSTLTIQRTQQEDSAVYLCASSRGRYEQYFGPGTRLTVT.

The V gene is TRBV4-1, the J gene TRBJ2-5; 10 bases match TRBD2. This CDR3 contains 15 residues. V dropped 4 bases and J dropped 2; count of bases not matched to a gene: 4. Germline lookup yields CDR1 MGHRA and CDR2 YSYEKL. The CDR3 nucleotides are TGCGCCAGCAGCCGGACTAGCGGTATACAAGAGACCCAGTACTTC. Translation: CASSRTSGIQETQYF.

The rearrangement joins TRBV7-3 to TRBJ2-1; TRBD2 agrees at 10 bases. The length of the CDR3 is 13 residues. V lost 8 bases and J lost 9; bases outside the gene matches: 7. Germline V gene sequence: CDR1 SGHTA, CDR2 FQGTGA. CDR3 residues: CASGLAGETEQFF. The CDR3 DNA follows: TGTGCCAGCGGGCTAGCGGGGGAAACTGAGCAGTTCTTC.

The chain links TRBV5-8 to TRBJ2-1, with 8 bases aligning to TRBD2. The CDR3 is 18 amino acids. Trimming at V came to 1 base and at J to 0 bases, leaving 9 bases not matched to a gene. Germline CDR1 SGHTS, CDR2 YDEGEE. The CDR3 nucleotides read TGTGCCAGCAGCTTGTGGCGGGGGGCGAAAAGCTCCTACAATGAGCAGTTCTTC. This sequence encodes CASSLWRGAKSSYNEQFF.

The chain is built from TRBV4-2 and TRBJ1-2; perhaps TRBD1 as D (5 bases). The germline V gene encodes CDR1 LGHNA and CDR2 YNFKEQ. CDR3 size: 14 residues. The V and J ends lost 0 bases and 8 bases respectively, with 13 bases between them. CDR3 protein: CASSQENQGGGYTF. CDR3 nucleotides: TGTGCCAGCAGCCAAGAGAATCAGGGTGGGGGCTACACCTTC.

The CDR3 here is CATSRGGPSTDTQYF. DNA of the CDR3: TGTGCCACCAGCAGAGGTGGGCCTAGCACAGATACGCAGTATTTT. The chain links TRBV15 to TRBJ2-3; no clear D gene. Between the trimmed V and J ends, which lost 1 base and 0 bases, there was a span of 8 bases. Per germline, CDR1 LNHNV and CDR2 YYDKDF (reference sequence). There are 15 residues in the CDR3. Looking up the rest from reference TRBV15 and TRBJ2-3 gives the full variable domain: DAMVIQNPRYQVTQFGKPVTLSCSQTLNHNVMYWYQQKSSQAPKLLFHYYDKDFNNEADTPDNFQSRRPNTSFCFLDIRSPGLGDTAMYLCATSRGGPSTDTQYFGPGTRLTVL.

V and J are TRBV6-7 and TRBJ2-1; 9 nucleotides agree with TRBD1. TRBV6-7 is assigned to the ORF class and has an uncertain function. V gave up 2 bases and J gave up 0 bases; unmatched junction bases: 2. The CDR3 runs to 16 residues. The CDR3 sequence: CASSYGTGSSYNEQFF. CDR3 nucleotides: TGTGCCAGCAGTTACGGGACAGGGAGCTCCTACAATGAGCAGTTCTTC.

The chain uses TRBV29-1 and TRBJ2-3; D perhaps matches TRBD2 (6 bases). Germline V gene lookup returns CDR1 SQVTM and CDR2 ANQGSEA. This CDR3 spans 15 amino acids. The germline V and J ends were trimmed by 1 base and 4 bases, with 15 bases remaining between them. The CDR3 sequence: CSVEVGTSRPDTQYF. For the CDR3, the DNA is TGCAGCGTTGAAGTTGGAACTAGCAGGCCAGATACGCAGTATTTT.

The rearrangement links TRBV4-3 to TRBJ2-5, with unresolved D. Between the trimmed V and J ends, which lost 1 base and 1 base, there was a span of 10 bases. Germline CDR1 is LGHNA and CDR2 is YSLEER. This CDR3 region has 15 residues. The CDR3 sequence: CASSQAPTGQETQYF. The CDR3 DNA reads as TGCGCCAGCAGCCAAGCCCCGACTGGCCAAGAGACCCAGTACTTC.

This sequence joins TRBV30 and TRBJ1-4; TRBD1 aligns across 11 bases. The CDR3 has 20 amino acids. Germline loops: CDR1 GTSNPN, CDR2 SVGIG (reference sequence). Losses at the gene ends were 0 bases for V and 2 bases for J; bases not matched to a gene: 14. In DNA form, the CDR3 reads TGTGCCTGGAGTGTTCCCCGAGGACAGGGGGCTGCCACGACTAATGAAAAACTGTTTTTT. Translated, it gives CAWSVPRGQGAATTNEKLFF.

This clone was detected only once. The CDR3 spells CASSQGLNTGELFF. CDR3 bases: TGCGCCAGCAGCCAAGGACTGAACACCGGGGAGCTGTTTTTT. This chain joins TRBV4-3 and TRBJ2-2, with D uncertain. Germline loops: CDR1 LGHNA, CDR2 YSLEER. V was cut by 1 base and J by 1 base, with 4 bases left in between. The CDR3 contains 14 residues.

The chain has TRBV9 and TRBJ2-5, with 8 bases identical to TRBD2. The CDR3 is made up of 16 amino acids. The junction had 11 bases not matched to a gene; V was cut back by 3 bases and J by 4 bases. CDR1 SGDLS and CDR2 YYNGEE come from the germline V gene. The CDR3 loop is CASSEGVSGVAETQYF. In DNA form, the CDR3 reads TGTGCCAGCAGCGAAGGTGTTAGCGGGGTTGCAGAGACCCAGTACTTC.

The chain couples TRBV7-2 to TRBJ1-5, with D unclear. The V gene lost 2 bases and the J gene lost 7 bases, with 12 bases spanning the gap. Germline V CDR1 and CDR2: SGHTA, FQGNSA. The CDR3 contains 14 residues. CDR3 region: CASSLTPAGQPQHF. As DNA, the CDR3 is TGTGCCAGCAGCTTAACCCCCGCGGGGCAGCCCCAGCATTTT.

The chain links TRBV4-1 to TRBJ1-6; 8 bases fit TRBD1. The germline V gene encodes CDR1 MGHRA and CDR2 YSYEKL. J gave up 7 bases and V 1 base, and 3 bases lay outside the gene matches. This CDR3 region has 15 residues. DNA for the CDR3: TGCGCCAGCAGCCAAGCGACAGGGGAAAATTCACCCCTCCACTTT. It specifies CASSQATGENSPLHF.

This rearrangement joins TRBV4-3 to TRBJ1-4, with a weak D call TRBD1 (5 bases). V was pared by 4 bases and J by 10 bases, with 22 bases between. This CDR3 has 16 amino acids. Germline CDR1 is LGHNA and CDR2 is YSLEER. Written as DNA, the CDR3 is TGCGCCAGCAGCCCGGCTTCGTCAGGGTCAGGCGGAAAACTGTTTTTT. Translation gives CASSPASSGSGGKLFF.

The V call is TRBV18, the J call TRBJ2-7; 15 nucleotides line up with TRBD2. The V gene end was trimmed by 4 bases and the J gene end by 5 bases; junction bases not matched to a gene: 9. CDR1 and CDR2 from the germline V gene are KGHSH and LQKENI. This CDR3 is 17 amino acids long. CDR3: CASSHPGLAGGKNEQYF. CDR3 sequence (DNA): TGTGCCAGCTCACACCCGGGACTAGCGGGGGGTAAGAACGAGCAGTACTTC.

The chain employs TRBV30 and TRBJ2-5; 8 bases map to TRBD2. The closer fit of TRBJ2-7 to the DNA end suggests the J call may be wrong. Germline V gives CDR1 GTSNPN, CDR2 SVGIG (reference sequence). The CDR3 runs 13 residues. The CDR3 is CACRGTSSHEQYF. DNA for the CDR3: TGTGCCTGTCGAGGGACTAGTTCCCACGAGCAGTACTTC.

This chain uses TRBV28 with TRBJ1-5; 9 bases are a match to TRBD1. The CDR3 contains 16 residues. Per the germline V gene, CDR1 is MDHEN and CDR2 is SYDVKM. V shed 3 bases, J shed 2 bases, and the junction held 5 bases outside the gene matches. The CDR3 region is CASSFLRDRGNQPQHF. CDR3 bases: TGTGCCAGCAGTTTCCTCCGGGACAGGGGCAATCAGCCCCAGCATTTT.

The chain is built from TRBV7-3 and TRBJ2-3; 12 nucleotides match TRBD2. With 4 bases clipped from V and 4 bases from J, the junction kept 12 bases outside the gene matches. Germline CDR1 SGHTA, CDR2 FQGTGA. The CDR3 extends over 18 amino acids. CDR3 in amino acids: CASSSRPLAGGPADTQYF. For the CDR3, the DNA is TGTGCCAGCAGCTCTAGACCGCTAGCGGGGGGGCCAGCAGATACGCAGTATTTT. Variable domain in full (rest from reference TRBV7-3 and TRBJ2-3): GAGVSQTPSNKVTEKGKYVELRCDPISGHTALYWYRQSLGQGPEFLIYFQGTGAADDSGLPNDRFFAVRPEGSVSTLKIQRTERGDSAVYLCASSSRPLAGGPADTQYFGPGTRLTVL.

As DNA, the CDR3 is TGTGCCAGCAGCTTGGGCGGGACAGCCACCTACGAGCAGTACTTC. This codes for CASSLGGTATYEQYF. This chain connects TRBV5-4 to TRBJ2-7; D may be TRBD1 (7 bases). Germline V gene data show CDR1 as SGHNT and CDR2 as YYREEE (reference sequence). The CDR3 has 15 amino acids. The ends were cut back, 0 bases at V and 2 bases at J, with 12 bases in the middle.